The 8 T cell receptor beta chains below were found in one sample sequenced in a study of T cell changes during pregnancy in multiple sclerosis. The assay was immunoSEQ multiplex PCR, and TCRdb's table has in-frame clones only and misses some. This sample has some 120,000 clones; 80% to 95% occur once, and the top ten carry about 1.5%. The sequences come from peripheral blood, collected in the third trimester of pregnancy. These receptors were taken from a female donor with multiple sclerosis, enrolled in a pregnancy study.

This chain connects TRBV28 to TRBJ1-1; 10 bases map to TRBD1. CDR1 and CDR2 (germline): MDHEN, SYDVKM. The junction had 6 bases not matched to a gene; V was cut back by 6 bases and J by 5 bases. This CDR3 spans 14 amino acids. The CDR3 nucleotides are TGTGCCAGCAGGGGGACAGGGGATAAGACTGAAGCTTTCTTT. It codes for CASRGTGDKTEAFF. Full variable domain (remainder filled in from reference TRBV28 and TRBJ1-1): DVKVTQSSRYLVKRTGEKVFLECVQDMDHENMFWYRQDPGLGLRLIYFSYDVKMKEKGDIPEGYSVSREKKERFSLILESASTNQTSMYLCASRGTGDKTEAFFGQGTRLTVV.

The V call is TRBV19, the J call TRBJ2-1; 15 nucleotides align to TRBD2. With V trimmed by 7 bases and J by 3 bases, 13 bases remained unmatched. Germline V CDR1 and CDR2: LNHDA, SQIVND (reference sequence). CDR3 size: 19 residues. CDR3 residues: CASTSHWTSGRGFYNEQFF. DNA of the CDR3: TGTGCCAGTACTTCACACTGGACTAGCGGGAGGGGTTTCTACAATGAGCAGTTCTTC.

This chain connects TRBV5-4 to TRBJ2-5, with 8 bases that match TRBD1. Germline V CDR1 and CDR2: SGHNT, YYREEE (reference sequence). Germline trimming cut 4 bases from V and 5 bases from J; bases unmatched to any gene: 7. The CDR3 length is 14 residues. CDR3 in DNA: TGTGCCAGCAGCGCGGGACAGGTGGTGGAGACCCAGTACTTC. As protein: CASSAGQVVETQYF.

V and J are TRBV7-3 and TRBJ2-2; 10 nucleotides match TRBD1. In germline, CDR1 is SGHTA, CDR2 FQGTGA. The CDR3 runs to 17 residues. V lost 4 bases to trimming and J lost 3 bases; unmatched junction nucleotides: 8. DNA for the CDR3: TGTGCCAGCAGCTCGCCCGACAGGGGGCCGTACACCGGGGAGCTGTTTTTT. Residues: CASSSPDRGPYTGELFF.

The rearrangement joins TRBV15 to TRBJ2-7, with D possibly TRBD2 on 5 matching bases. CDR1 LNHNV and CDR2 YYDKDF come from the germline V gene (reference sequence). The CDR3 is 15 amino acids. V lost 4 bases, J lost 3 bases, and 16 bases lay in between. The CDR3 sequence: CATSTPNGRVYEQYF. CDR3 nucleotides: TGTGCCACCAGCACACCAAACGGGCGGGTCTACGAGCAGTACTTC. Using reference TRBV15 and TRBJ2-7 for the parts outside the CDR3, the full variable domain is DAMVIQNPRYQVTQFGKPVTLSCSQTLNHNVMYWYQQKSSQAPKLLFHYYDKDFNNEADTPDNFQSRRPNTSFCFLDIRSPGLGDTAMYLCATSTPNGRVYEQYFGPGTRLTVT.

The genes are TRBV30 and TRBJ1-2, with 7 bases identical to TRBD1. Germline-derived CDR1 and CDR2 are GTSNPN and SVGIG (reference sequence). The CDR3 sequence is 14 residues long. Trimming removed 3 bases from V and 1 base from J; junction bases left unmatched: 5. CDR3 protein: CAWRSGGFNYGYTF. The CDR3 DNA sequence: TGTGCCTGGAGGTCAGGGGGGTTTAACTATGGCTACACCTTC. The full variable domain, completed using reference TRBV30 and TRBJ1-2, is SQTIHQWPATLVQPVGSPLSLECTVEGTSNPNLYWYRQAAGRGLQLLFYSVGIGQISSEVPQNLSASRPQDRQFILSSKKLLLSDSGFYLCAWRSGGFNYGYTFGSGTRLTVV.

This sequence joins TRBV2 and TRBJ1-5, with D maybe TRBD1 (5 bases). The CDR3 consists of 15 residues. V lost 1 base to trimming and J lost 3 bases, with 10 bases between them. Per germline, CDR1 SNHLY and CDR2 FYNNEI. In nucleotides, the CDR3 is TGTGCCAGCAGTGAAGAACAGGCCTCCAATCAGCCCCAGCATTTT. Translated: CASSEEQASNQPQHF.

This chain uses TRBV28 with TRBJ1-3; perhaps TRBD1 as D (6 bases). Trimming took off 5 bases at V and 1 base at J, with 12 bases between the two ends. Germline V gene data show CDR1 as MDHEN and CDR2 as SYDVKM. The CDR3 covers 15 residues. The CDR3 region has the DNA TGTGCCAGCAGTAGGGGGGGGCGGTCTGGAAACACCATATATTTT. Translation gives CASSRGGRSGNTIYF.